The 5 T cell receptor beta chains presented below share a single source sample, sequenced in a study of identical twins (dated by TCRdb to the mid-2010s). Libraries were constructed by 5' RACE. The listed sequencing device is Illumina HiSeq 2000. TCRdb took the public reads, trimmed them with fastp at Q25, ran MiXCR for clone calling and kept in-frame beta chains. Records with the same CDR3 protein are collapsed into one entry carrying the most frequent genes and DNA. Present in this sample are fewer than 500,000 distinct CDR3 sequences, roughly an eighth of which were seen just once. The top ten clonotypes cover approximately 0.9% of the sample. This sample also appeared in a second study, on yellow fever vaccine responses in identical twins.

The sample taken for sequencing was CD4+ T cells sorted from blood. The receptors here all came from a woman aged 18-35 years in good health.

J is TRBJ2-1 and V is TRBV5-1, with D unclear. CDR3 length equals 15 residues. Trimming left V 4 bases short and J 3 bases short, with 14 bases between. Germline values: CDR1 SGHRS, CDR2 YFSETQ. The CDR3 DNA reads TGCGCCAGCAGCAAGGGTATAGGGCTCTACAATGAGCAGTTCTTC. It specifies CASSKGIGLYNEQFF.

This clonotype was observed a handful of times. The rearrangement joins TRBV5-6 to TRBJ2-7; 9 positions match TRBD2. The length of the CDR3 is 15 residues. Germline trimming cut 2 bases from V and 5 bases from J; bases unmatched to any gene: 8. Germline-derived CDR1 and CDR2 are SGHDT and YYEEEE. The CDR3 nucleotides are TGTGCCAGCAGCTTCATTAGCGGGAGTAGGAACGAGCAGTACTTC. This translates into CASSFISGSRNEQYF.

The V gene is TRBV12-5, the J gene TRBJ2-1, with a tentative D call TRBD2 (5 bases). Germline V lookup: CDR1 LGHNT, CDR2 FRNRAP. V gave up 2 bases and J gave up 8 bases, with 10 bases separating them. The CDR3 is 13 residues long. The CDR3 here is CASGLSGYHEQFF. The CDR3 DNA sequence: TGTGCTAGTGGTTTGTCGGGATACCATGAGCAGTTCTTC.

This clonotype was counted at least ten times. V and J are TRBV6-5 and TRBJ1-2; maybe TRBD1 (6 bases). Germline V gene lookup returns CDR1 MNHEY and CDR2 SVGAGI. CDR3 length: 15 amino acids. With 1 base removed from V and 3 bases from J, the gap between germline ends came to 12 bases. The CDR3: CASSYLTGLDYGYTF. The CDR3, as DNA: TGTGCCAGCAGTTACTTAACAGGGCTAGACTATGGCTACACCTTC.

This clonotype was counted a few times. V and J are TRBV25-1 and TRBJ2-3; D tentatively reads TRBD1 or TRBD2 (5 bases each). V was cut by 4 bases and J by 3 bases, with 14 bases left in between. The CDR3 extends over 15 amino acids. CDR1 MGHDK and CDR2 SYGVNS come from the germline V gene. The CDR3, as DNA: TGTGCCAGCAGTGTGGGACCAGGAAGGACAGATACGCAGTATTTT. Its translation: CASSVGPGRTDTQYF.